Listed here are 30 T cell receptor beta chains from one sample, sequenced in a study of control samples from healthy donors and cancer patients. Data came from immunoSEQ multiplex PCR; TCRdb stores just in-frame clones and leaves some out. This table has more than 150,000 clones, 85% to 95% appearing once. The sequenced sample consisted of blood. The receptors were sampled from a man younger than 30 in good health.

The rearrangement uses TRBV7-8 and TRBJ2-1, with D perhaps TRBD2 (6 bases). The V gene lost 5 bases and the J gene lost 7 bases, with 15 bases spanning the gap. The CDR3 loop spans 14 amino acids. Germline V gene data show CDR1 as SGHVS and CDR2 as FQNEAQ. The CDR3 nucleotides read TGTGCCAGCAGCGCAAGGATCCGGGAGAATGAGCAGTTCTTC. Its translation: CASSARIRENEQFF.

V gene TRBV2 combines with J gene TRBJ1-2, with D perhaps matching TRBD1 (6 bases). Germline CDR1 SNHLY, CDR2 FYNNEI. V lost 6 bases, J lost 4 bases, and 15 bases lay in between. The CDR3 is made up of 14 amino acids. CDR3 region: CASRLTGRTYGYTF. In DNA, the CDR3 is TGTGCCAGCAGGTTGACAGGTCGTACCTATGGCTACACCTTC.

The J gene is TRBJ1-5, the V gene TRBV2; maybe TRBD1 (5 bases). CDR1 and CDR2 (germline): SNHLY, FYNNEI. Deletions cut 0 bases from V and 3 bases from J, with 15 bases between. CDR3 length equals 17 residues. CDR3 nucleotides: TGTGCCAGCAGTGAAGCCTCTCCCGGGACTCCCAATCAGCCCCAGCATTTT. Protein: CASSEASPGTPNQPQHF.

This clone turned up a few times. CDR3 amino acids: CASSPEPRGDQPQHF. CDR3 nucleotide sequence: TGTGCCAGCAGTCCCGAGCCCCGGGGCGATCAGCCCCAGCATTTT. This chain uses TRBV2 with TRBJ1-5; D may be TRBD1 (5 bases). The germline V and J ends were trimmed by 5 bases and 5 bases, with 16 bases remaining between them. Germline V gene lookup returns CDR1 SNHLY and CDR2 FYNNEI. There are 15 residues in the CDR3.

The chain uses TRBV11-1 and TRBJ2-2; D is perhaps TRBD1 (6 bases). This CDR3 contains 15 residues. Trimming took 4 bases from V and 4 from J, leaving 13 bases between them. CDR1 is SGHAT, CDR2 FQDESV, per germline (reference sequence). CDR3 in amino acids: CASSSRQVFTGELFF. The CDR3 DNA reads TGTGCCAGCAGCTCCCGACAGGTCTTCACCGGGGAGCTGTTTTTT.

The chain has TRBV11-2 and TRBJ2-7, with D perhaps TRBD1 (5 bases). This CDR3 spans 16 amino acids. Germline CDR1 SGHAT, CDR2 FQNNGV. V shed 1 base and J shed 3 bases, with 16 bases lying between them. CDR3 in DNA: TGTGCCAGCAGCTTAGGTACAGGTTTTGGGAACTACGAGCAGTACTTC. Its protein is CASSLGTGFGNYEQYF.

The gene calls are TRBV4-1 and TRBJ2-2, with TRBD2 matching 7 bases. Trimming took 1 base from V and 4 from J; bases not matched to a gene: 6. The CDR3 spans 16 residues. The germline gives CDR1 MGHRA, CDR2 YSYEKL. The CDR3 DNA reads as TGCGCCAGCAGCCAAGGAACGACTAGCTCCACCGGGGAGCTGTTTTTT. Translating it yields CASSQGTTSSTGELFF.

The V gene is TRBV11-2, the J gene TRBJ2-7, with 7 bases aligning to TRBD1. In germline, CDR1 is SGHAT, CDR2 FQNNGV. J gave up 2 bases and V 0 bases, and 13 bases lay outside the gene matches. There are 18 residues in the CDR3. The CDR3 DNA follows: TGTGCCAGCAGCTTAGATTCGGAGGCATTACAGGGGACCTACGAGCAGTACTTC. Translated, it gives CASSLDSEALQGTYEQYF.

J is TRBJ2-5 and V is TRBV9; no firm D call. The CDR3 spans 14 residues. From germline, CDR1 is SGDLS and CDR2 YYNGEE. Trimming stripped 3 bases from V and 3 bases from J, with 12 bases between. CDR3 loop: CASSGPHQEETQYF. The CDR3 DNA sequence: TGTGCCAGCAGCGGCCCCCACCAAGAAGAGACCCAGTACTTC. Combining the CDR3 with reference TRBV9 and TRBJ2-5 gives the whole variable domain DSGVTQTPKHLITATGQRVTLRCSPRSGDLSVYWYQQSLDQGLQFLIQYYNGEERAKGNILERFSAQQFPDLHSELNLSSLELGDSALYFCASSGPHQEETQYFGPGTRLLVL.

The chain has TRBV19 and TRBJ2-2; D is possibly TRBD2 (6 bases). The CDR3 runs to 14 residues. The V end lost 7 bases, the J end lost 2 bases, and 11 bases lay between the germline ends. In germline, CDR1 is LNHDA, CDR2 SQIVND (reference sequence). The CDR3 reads CASKRRGNTGELFF. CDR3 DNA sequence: TGTGCCAGTAAGCGGAGGGGAAACACCGGGGAGCTGTTTTTT.

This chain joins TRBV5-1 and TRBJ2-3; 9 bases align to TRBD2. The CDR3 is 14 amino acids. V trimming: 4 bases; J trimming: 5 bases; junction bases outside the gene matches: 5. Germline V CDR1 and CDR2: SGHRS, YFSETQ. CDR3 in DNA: TGCGCCAGCAGCGCTAGCGGGGAGGAAGATACGCAGTATTTT. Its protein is CASSASGEEDTQYF. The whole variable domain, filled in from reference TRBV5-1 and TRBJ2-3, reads KAGVTQTPRYLIKTRGQQVTLSCSPISGHRSVSWYQQTPGQGLQFLFEYFSETQRNKGNFPGRFSGRQFSNSRSEMNVSTLELGDSALYLCASSASGEEDTQYFGPGTRLTVL.

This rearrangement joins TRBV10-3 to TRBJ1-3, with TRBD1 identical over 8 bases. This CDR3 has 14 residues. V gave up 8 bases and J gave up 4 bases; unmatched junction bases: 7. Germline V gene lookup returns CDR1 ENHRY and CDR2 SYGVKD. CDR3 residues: CAIGGQDSGNTIYF. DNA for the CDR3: TGTGCCATCGGGGGACAGGACAGCGGAAACACCATATATTTT.

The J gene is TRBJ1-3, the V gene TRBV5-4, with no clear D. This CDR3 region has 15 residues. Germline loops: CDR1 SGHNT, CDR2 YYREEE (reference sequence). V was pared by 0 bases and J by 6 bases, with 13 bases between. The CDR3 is CASSLDFGSQNTIYF. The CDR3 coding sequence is TGTGCCAGCAGCTTGGATTTCGGCAGCCAAAACACCATATATTTT. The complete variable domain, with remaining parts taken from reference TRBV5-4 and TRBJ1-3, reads ETGVTQSPTHLIKTRGQQVTLRCSSQSGHNTVSWYQQALGQGPQFIFQYYREEENGRGNFPPRFSGLQFPNYSSELNVNALELDDSALYLCASSLDFGSQNTIYFGEGSWLTVV.

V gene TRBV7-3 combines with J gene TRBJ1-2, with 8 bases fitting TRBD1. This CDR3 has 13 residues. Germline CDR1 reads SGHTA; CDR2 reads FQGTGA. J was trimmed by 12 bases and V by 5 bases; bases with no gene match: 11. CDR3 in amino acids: CASSPTSDREHTF. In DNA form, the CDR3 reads TGTGCCAGCAGCCCAACCTCGGACAGGGAACACACCTTC.

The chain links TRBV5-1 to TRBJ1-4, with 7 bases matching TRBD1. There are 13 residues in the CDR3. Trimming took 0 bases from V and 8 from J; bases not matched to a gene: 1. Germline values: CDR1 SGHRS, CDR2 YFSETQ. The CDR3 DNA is TGCGCCAGCAGCTTGGGGACAGGCGAAAAACTGTTTTTT. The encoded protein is CASSLGTGEKLFF.

The CDR3 nucleotides read TGTGCCAGCAGTTACAGCCCGGAACTACTGTCGTACGAGCAGTACTTC. This codes for CASSYSPELLSYEQYF. V and J are TRBV6-2 or TRBV6-3 and TRBJ2-7; no definite D call. Trimming left V 2 bases short and J 4 bases short, with 18 bases between. Germline V lookup: CDR1 MNHEY, CDR2 SVGEGT. The CDR3 length is 16 residues.

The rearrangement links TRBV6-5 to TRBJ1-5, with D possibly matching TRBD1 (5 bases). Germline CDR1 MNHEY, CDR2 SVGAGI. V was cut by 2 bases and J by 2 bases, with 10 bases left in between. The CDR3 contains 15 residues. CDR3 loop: CASSYGGGGNQPQHF. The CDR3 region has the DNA TGTGCCAGCAGTTACGGAGGAGGGGGCAATCAGCCCCAGCATTTT.

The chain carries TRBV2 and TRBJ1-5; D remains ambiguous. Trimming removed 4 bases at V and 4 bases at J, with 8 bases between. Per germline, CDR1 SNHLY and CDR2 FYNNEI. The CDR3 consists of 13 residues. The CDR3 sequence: CASSGVGNQPQHF. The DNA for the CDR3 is TGTGCCAGCAGTGGCGTCGGTAATCAGCCCCAGCATTTT.

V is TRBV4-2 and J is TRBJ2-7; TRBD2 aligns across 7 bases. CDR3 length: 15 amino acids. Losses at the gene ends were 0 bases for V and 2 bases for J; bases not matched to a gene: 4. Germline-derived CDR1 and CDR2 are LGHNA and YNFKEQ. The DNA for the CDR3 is TGTGCCAGCAGCCAAGAGGGAGGGCCCCCCTACGAGCAGTACTTC. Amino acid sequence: CASSQEGGPPYEQYF.

CDR3 nucleotide sequence: TGTGCCAGCAGCTTCGGGGGCTCCTACGAGCAGTACTTC. The encoded protein is CASSFGGSYEQYF. The chain links TRBV7-8 to TRBJ2-7; the D gene is possibly TRBD2 (6 bases). The germline V gene has CDR1 SGHVS and CDR2 FQNEAQ. Trimming removed 3 bases at V and 0 bases at J, with 6 bases between. The CDR3 consists of 13 residues.

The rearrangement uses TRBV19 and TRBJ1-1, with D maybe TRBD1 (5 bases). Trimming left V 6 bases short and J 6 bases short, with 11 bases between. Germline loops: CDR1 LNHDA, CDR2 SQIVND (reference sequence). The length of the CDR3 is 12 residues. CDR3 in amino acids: CASSGTYAEAFF. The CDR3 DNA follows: TGTGCCAGTAGCGGGACTTATGCTGAAGCTTTCTTT.

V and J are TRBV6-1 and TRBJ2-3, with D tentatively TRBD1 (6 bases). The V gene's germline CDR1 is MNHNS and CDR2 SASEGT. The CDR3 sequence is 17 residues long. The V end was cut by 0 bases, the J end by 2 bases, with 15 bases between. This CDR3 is CASSEAGHRANTDTQYF. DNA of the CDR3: TGTGCCAGCAGTGAAGCGGGGCACAGGGCAAACACAGATACGCAGTATTTT.

DNA of the CDR3: TGTGCCATCAGTGAGGCACTAGCGTCCTACGAGCAGTACTTC. Translation: CAISEALASYEQYF. The chain is built from TRBV10-3 and TRBJ2-7; 7 bases match TRBD2. V lost 2 bases to trimming and J lost 1 base; unmatched junction nucleotides: 2. Germline CDR1 and CDR2: ENHRY and SYGVKD. The CDR3 is 14 amino acids.

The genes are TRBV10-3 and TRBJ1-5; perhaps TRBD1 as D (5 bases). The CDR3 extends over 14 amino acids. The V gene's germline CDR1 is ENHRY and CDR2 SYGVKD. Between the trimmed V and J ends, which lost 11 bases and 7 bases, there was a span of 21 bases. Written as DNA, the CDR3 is TGTGCCGCCGGGCCCAGGGACCGGGAGCAGCCCCAGCATTTT. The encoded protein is CAAGPRDREQPQHF.

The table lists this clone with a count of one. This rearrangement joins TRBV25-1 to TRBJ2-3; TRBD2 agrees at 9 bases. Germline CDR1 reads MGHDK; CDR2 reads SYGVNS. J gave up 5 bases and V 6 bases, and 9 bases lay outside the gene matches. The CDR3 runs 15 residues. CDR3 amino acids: CASRGLAGKRDTQYF. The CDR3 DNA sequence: TGTGCCAGCAGAGGCCTAGCGGGGAAACGAGATACGCAGTATTTT.

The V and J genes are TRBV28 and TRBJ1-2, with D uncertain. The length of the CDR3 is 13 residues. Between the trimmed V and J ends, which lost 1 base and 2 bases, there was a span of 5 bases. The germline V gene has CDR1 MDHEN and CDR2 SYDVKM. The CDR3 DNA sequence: TGTGCCAGCAGTTTATCCGGCAACTATGGCTACACCTTC. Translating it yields CASSLSGNYGYTF.

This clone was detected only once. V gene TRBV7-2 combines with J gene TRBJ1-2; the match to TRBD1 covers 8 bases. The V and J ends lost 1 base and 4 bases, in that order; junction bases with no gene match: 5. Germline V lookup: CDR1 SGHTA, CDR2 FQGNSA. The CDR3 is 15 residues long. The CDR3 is CASSLGGTGGYGYTF. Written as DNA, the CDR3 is TGTGCCAGCAGCTTAGGGGGGACAGGTGGCTATGGCTACACCTTC.

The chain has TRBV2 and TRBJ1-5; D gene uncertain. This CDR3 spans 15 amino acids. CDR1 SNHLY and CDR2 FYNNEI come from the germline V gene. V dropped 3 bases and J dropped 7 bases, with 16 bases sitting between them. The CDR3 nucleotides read TGTGCCAGCAGTGAGATCGGGTTTCGGGTACAGCCCCAGCATTTT. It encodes CASSEIGFRVQPQHF.

The CDR3 loop reads CASGSAGNTDTQYF. The DNA for the CDR3 is TGTGCCAGCGGGTCCGCAGGGAACACAGATACGCAGTATTTT. The J gene is TRBJ2-3, the V gene TRBV6-5; a possible D gene is TRBD1 (5 bases). This CDR3 has 14 amino acids. The V gene lost 8 bases and the J gene lost 2 bases, with 14 bases spanning the gap. CDR1 MNHEY and CDR2 SVGAGI come from the germline V gene.

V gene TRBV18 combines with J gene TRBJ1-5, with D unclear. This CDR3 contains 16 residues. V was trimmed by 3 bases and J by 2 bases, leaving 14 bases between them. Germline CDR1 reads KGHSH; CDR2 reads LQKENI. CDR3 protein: CASSPSKPGGNQPQHF. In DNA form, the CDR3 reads TGTGCCAGCTCACCCTCAAAGCCTGGGGGCAATCAGCCCCAGCATTTT.